This TCR beta chain was retrieved from a study of CD8+CD57+ T cells in acquired aplastic anemia (dated by TCRdb to 2017 to 2018). Background on the whole study: A mean of approximately 3 ug of DNA, ranging from roughly 0.19 to 27.4 ug, was extracted from sorted CD4+ and CD8+ cells. CD8+CD57+ expansion was defined as a frequency above the mean frequency observed in healthy subjects. General conclusions and limits of the study: Between patients and healthy controls, no significant difference in CD8+ Simpson's diversity was found (P=0.060). Around 31 CD8+ CDR3 sequences were shared between patients and controls but appeared highly expressed in patients and within their immunodominant clones.

In the germline V gene, CDR1 corresponds to ENHRY and CDR2 to SYGVKD. There are 16 amino acids in the CDR3, from cysteine to phenylalanine inclusive. The kept DNA is CDR3 alone, 48 bases in frame from the first base. Genomic DNA served as template for TCR beta VDJ combination and CDR3 sequence profiling. TCR repertoire sequencing was run on an Illumina HiSeq 2000. On the study's bioinformatics: TRBV/TRBJ rearrangement plots, CDR3 size and DJ length profiles, and Simpson's diversity index were used to evaluate the repertoires. The most abundant DNA sequence in the deep sequencing data was taken as the immunodominant clone. CDR3 amino acid sequences were screened for sharing across subjects and were compared with published repertoires and the VDJdb database. The public reads were reprocessed in TCRdb via fastp at Q25 and MiXCR, keeping in-frame beta chains. Rows merge per CDR3 protein into single entries with the most common DNA and genes. TCRdb, not the original authors, processed these V and J calls. The sample table records 260,000 or so distinct CDR3 sequences; approximately 45% of these occur just once. The top ten clones comprise 7% to 10% of the sample.

About this clonotype itself: The antigen it recognizes is unknown. The junction departs from the called germline gene at one end, perhaps through a read error.

Expansion of CD8+CD57+ cells had been shown by flow cytometry in the patients chosen for sequencing. All patients had severe acquired aplastic anemia diagnosed by International Study of Aplastic Anemia and Agranulocytosis and Camitta criteria. No therapy had been received by the patients at the time of blood sampling. In this study, sorted CD4+ and CD8+ T cells from the blood of healthy subjects and of severe aplastic anemia patients had their TCR repertoires deep-sequenced. Patients were enrolled under clinicaltrials.gov protocols 00001620, 01623167, 00001397, 00071045, 00081523 and 00961064 in the USA. Ficoll-Paque density gradient centrifugation was used to isolate peripheral blood mononuclear cells. CD4+ and CD8+ T cells were sorted by FACS or magnetic beads before DNA extraction.

This receptor chain uses TRBV10-3 and TRBJ1-2; 7 of the junction bases match TRBD1. The sample taken for sequencing was sorted CD4+, CD8+, or CD8+CD57+ T cells (not recorded which) from PBMCs. The receptor's source is a human donor with aplastic anemia. The CDR3 has the sequence CAITRGDSKTNYGYTF. The DNA sequence follows: TGCGCCATCACCCGGGGGGACAGCAAAACTAACTATGGCTACACCTTC.